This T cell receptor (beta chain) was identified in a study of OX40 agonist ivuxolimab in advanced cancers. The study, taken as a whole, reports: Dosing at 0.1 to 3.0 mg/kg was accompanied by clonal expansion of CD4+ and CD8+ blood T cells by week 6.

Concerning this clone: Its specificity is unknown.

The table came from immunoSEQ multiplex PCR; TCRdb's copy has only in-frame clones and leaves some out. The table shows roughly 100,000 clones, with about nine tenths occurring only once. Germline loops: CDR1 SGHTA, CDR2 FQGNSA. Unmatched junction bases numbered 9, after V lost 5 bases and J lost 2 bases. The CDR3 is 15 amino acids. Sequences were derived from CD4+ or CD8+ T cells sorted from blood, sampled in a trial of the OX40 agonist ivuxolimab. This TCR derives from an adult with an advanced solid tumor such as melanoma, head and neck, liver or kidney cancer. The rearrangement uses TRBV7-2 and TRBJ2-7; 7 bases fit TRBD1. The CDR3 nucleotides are TGTGCCAGCAGCCCTATCCGGGACAGTCCCTACGAGCAGTACTTC. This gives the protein CASSPIRDSPYEQYF.